These 17 T cell receptor beta chains were all obtained from the same sample, sequenced in a study of cytomegalovirus exposure and HLA in healthy donors (dated 2017 in TCRdb). Library creation used the immunoSEQ multiplex PCR assay. The multiplex PCR relied on a mix of 60 forward primers for TCR Vbeta segments and 13 reverse primers for TCR Jbeta segments. TCRdb re-hosts the immuneACCESS table, in-frame sequences only. Its copies lack some clones; in the studies checked, an unresolved V gene accounts for under half of them, and the cause for the rest is not known. In all, the sample holds 220,000 or so clones, and about 74% of those were seen once. The ten largest account for roughly 1.9% of the sample. Material: PBMCs. The source of these receptors is a young woman in good health and CMV-seronegative.

J is TRBJ2-7 and V is TRBV2, with D perhaps matching TRBD1 (5 bases). Per germline, CDR1 SNHLY and CDR2 FYNNEI. The CDR3 runs 14 residues. Trimming pared 0 bases from V and 7 bases from J, leaving 13 bases between. The CDR3, as DNA: TGTGCCAGCAGTGAAGCGGCGCAGACAGTTGAGCAGTACTTC. It is translated as CASSEAAQTVEQYF.

CDR3 nucleotide sequence: TGTGCCAGCTGGGGCAGAGCGGGAGCAACTTACAATGAGCAGTTCTTC. Its translation is CASWGRAGATYNEQFF. The rearrangement links TRBV18 to TRBJ2-1; 8 bases are shared with TRBD2. This CDR3 region has 16 residues. The trim removed 7 bases at V and 4 bases at J, leaving 12 bases unmatched. Germline V lookup: CDR1 KGHSH, CDR2 LQKENI.

V usage is TRBV27 and J usage is TRBJ2-5; 7 positions agree with TRBD1. The CDR3 spans 16 residues. V shed 4 bases and J 0 bases; nucleotides not matched to a gene: 8. In germline, CDR1 is MNHEY, CDR2 SMNVEV (reference sequence). The CDR3 loop is CASSSRDRWYQETQYF. In DNA, the CDR3 is TGTGCCAGCAGTTCCCGGGACAGATGGTACCAAGAGACCCAGTACTTC.

This sequence joins TRBV29-1 and TRBJ1-2, with D unresolved. V was clipped by 0 bases and J by 9 bases, with 8 bases between them. The CDR3 is 11 residues long. CDR1 is SQVTM, CDR2 ANQGSEA, per germline. The CDR3 sequence: CSVEESLRYTF. The CDR3 DNA reads as TGCAGCGTTGAAGAAAGCCTCCGCTACACCTTC.

As regards this clone: The sample has other DNA sequences that encode this CDR3 too. V usage is TRBV7-3 and J usage is TRBJ2-6; maybe TRBD2 (5 bases). Germline loops: CDR1 SGHTA, CDR2 FQGTGA. The CDR3 is 15 residues long. Trimming stripped 5 bases from V and 1 base from J, with 9 bases between. This CDR3 reads CASSPGVSGANVLTF. The CDR3 DNA sequence: TGTGCCAGCAGCCCCGGGGTATCTGGGGCCAACGTCCTGACTTTC.

The rearrangement links TRBV11-2 to TRBJ2-2; D is perhaps TRBD1 (7 bases). This CDR3 comprises 17 residues. V lost 8 bases to trimming and J lost 3 bases, with 22 bases between them. Germline loops: CDR1 SGHAT, CDR2 FQNNGV. CDR3 coding DNA: TGTGCCAGCTGTGCGGGACAGCGCTTCTCGGACACCGGGGAGCTGTTTTTT. This translates into CASCAGQRFSDTGELFF.

This chain joins TRBV12-2 and TRBJ2-7; the DNA was not used to check the table's D call, TRBD1. TRBV12-2 counts as a pseudogene. The CDR3 consists of 14 residues. CDR3 DNA: TGTGCAAGACCAGGGGACCGCAGGCGCTACGAGCAGTACTTC. Residues: CARPGDRRRYEQYF.

The chain joins TRBV27 to TRBJ2-1; D is possibly TRBD2 (6 bases). In germline, CDR1 is MNHEY, CDR2 SMNVEV (reference sequence). Trimming took 4 bases from V and 0 from J, leaving 16 bases between them. This CDR3 comprises 17 residues. CDR3 residues: CASSWDSSTISYNEQFF. For the CDR3, the DNA is TGTGCCAGCAGTTGGGACTCCTCGACCATCTCCTACAATGAGCAGTTCTTC.

The CDR3 protein is CASSQADTQNTEAFF. The CDR3 DNA is TGTGCCAGCAGCCAGGCCGACACCCAGAACACTGAAGCTTTCTTT. The gene calls are TRBV9 and TRBJ1-1, with unresolved D. V gave up 4 bases and J gave up 1 base, with 14 bases separating them. The germline CDR1 and CDR2 sequences are SGDLS and YYNGEE. The CDR3 spans 15 residues.

This chain joins TRBV19 and TRBJ2-2; no firm D call. The V gene's germline CDR1 is LNHDA and CDR2 SQIVND (reference sequence). V dropped 2 bases and J dropped 0 bases, with 10 bases sitting between them. This CDR3 region has 16 residues. CDR3 DNA: TGTGCCAGTAGTATAAAGCTTGGAGCGAACACCGGGGAGCTGTTTTTT. Protein: CASSIKLGANTGELFF. The full variable domain, rest sourced from reference TRBV19 and TRBJ2-2, is DGGITQSPKYLFRKEGQNVTLSCEQNLNHDAMYWYRQDPGQGLRLIYYSQIVNDFQKGDIAEGYSVSREKKESFPLTVTSAQKNPTAFYLCASSIKLGANTGELFFGEGSRLTVL.

The V call is TRBV7-3, the J call TRBJ2-5, with 9 bases fitting TRBD2. The CDR3 length is 18 residues. V lost 4 bases, J lost 3 bases, and 15 bases stayed unmatched. Germline V CDR1 and CDR2: SGHTA, FQGTGA. CDR3 DNA: TGTGCCAGCAGCTCCACCGGACTAGCGCCCGCCGGGGAAGAGACCCAGTACTTC. As protein: CASSSTGLAPAGEETQYF.

The gene calls are TRBV5-8 and TRBJ1-1; possibly TRBD1 for D (6 bases). Trimming shortened V by 1 base and J by 6 bases, and 10 bases separated the two germline ends. This CDR3 comprises 13 residues. CDR1 and CDR2 from the germline V gene are SGHTS and YDEGEE. For the CDR3, the DNA is TGTGCCAGCAGCTTGCAGGGGAAGGCTGAAGCTTTCTTT. This gives the protein CASSLQGKAEAFF.

This chain links TRBV18 with TRBJ2-7; D is unclear. Germline V lookup: CDR1 KGHSH, CDR2 LQKENI. Trimming took 3 bases from V and 2 from J, leaving 11 bases between them. The length of the CDR3 is 14 residues. The CDR3 is CASSPRDNPYEQYF. The DNA of the CDR3 is TGTGCCAGCTCACCCCGAGACAACCCCTACGAGCAGTACTTC. The variable domain in full, with the rest retrieved from reference TRBV18 and TRBJ2-7, is NAGVMQNPRHLVRRRGQEARLRCSPMKGHSHVYWYRQLPEEGLKFMVYLQKENIIDESGMPKERFSAEFPKEGPSILRIQQVVRGDSAAYFCASSPRDNPYEQYFGPGTRLTVT.

The gene calls are TRBV29-1 and TRBJ2-5; D not certain. The better agreement between TRBJ2-7 and the DNA end casts doubt on the J call. CDR3 size: 15 residues. The V gene's germline CDR1 is SQVTM and CDR2 ANQGSEA. The CDR3, as DNA: TGCAGCGTTGAACCGGCCGCTCCCGGGTCGAACGAGCAGTACTTC. This sequence encodes CSVEPAAPGSNEQYF.

V usage is TRBV6-5 and J usage is TRBJ2-7, with 7 bases aligning to TRBD2. Germline CDR1 MNHEY, CDR2 SVGAGI. V lost 5 bases and J lost 0; bases outside the gene matches: 7. The CDR3 extends over 15 amino acids. DNA of the CDR3: TGTGCCAGCAGTCCGCTAGCGGTATACTCCTACGAGCAGTACTTC. Protein product: CASSPLAVYSYEQYF.

This clone appeared a few times. The V and J genes are TRBV7-8 and TRBJ2-2; 14 positions agree with TRBD2. After removal of 4 bases from V and 4 bases from J, the junction contained 11 bases not matched to a gene. CDR1 is SGHVS and CDR2 is FQNEAQ in the germline V gene. This CDR3 is built from 19 residues. The CDR3 is CASSYRTSGGFDGTGELFF. The CDR3 region has the DNA TGTGCCAGCAGCTACCGGACTAGCGGGGGGTTCGACGGCACCGGGGAGCTGTTTTTT.

Comment on this clone: At one end the junction does not follow the germline gene, possibly because of a read error. This CDR3 reads CASSLAGFAYEQYF. The CDR3 nucleotides are TGTGCCAGCAGTTTAGCGGGGTTCGCCTACGAGCAGTACTTC. The rearrangement uses TRBV13 and TRBJ2-7; 8 nucleotides align to TRBD2. The CDR3 runs to 14 residues. The germline V gene encodes CDR1 PRHDT and CDR2 FYEKMQ (reference sequence).